The 13 T cell receptor beta chains presented below share a single source sample, sequenced in a study of T cells in localized non-small cell lung cancer. Only in-frame clones appear in the TCRdb table, and some are missing; sequencing was by immunoSEQ multiplex PCR. The data contain about 700 clones, roughly 19% of them singletons. The specimen comprised lung tumor tissue, sampled before any cancer treatment. The receptors derive from a male donor aged 60 or over with stage III squamous cell lung carcinoma.

This clone rates as large. V gene TRBV18 combines with J gene TRBJ2-7, with D unclear. Trimming left V 5 bases short and J 0 bases short, with 8 bases between. The germline CDR1 and CDR2 sequences are KGHSH and LQKENI. This CDR3 is built from 13 residues. This CDR3 reads CASSFQASYEQYF. CDR3 coding DNA: TGTGCCAGCTCATTCCAGGCCTCCTACGAGCAGTACTTC. The whole variable domain, remainder taken from reference TRBV18 and TRBJ2-7, is NAGVMQNPRHLVRRRGQEARLRCSPMKGHSHVYWYRQLPEEGLKFMVYLQKENIIDESGMPKERFSAEFPKEGPSILRIQQVVRGDSAAYFCASSFQASYEQYFGPGTRLTVT.

This clone was found a few times. The rearrangement joins TRBV10-3 to TRBJ2-1; 9 bases agree with TRBD2. The V segment lost 10 bases and the J segment 1 base; nucleotides outside the gene matches: 5. The CDR3 runs 14 residues. Germline CDR1 is ENHRY and CDR2 is SYGVKD. CDR3 bases: TGTGCCACTCACAGCGGGGGGTCCTACAATGAGCAGTTCTTC. Its translation is CATHSGGSYNEQFF.

This clone turned up a few times. The chain couples TRBV6-1 to TRBJ1-4, with D possibly being TRBD1 (6 bases). V was trimmed by 0 bases and J by 7 bases, leaving 9 bases between them. The CDR3 length is 14 residues. CDR1 is MNHNS, CDR2 SASEGT, per germline. Written as DNA, the CDR3 is TGTGCCAGCAGTGAAGCGCAGGGGAGTGAAAAACTGTTTTTT. This translates into CASSEAQGSEKLFF.

V is TRBV29-1 and J is TRBJ2-2, with D perhaps matching TRBD1 (6 bases). The germline CDR1 and CDR2 sequences are SQVTM and ANQGSEA. Deletions cut 3 bases from V and 1 base from J, with 6 bases between. This CDR3 is built from 13 residues. The CDR3: CSVDRGNTGELFF. Here the CDR3 DNA reads TGCAGCGTTGACAGGGGGAACACCGGGGAGCTGTTTTTT.

The gene calls are TRBV18 and TRBJ2-1, with TRBD2 matching 8 bases. This CDR3 is 14 amino acids long. Germline assignment: CDR1 KGHSH and CDR2 LQKENI. The junction had 5 bases not matched to a gene; V was cut back by 6 bases and J by 4 bases. The CDR3, as DNA: TGTGCCAGCTCGATTAGCGGGGCGTACAATGAGCAGTTCTTC. Residues: CASSISGAYNEQFF. Looking up the rest from reference TRBV18 and TRBJ2-1 gives the full variable domain: NAGVMQNPRHLVRRRGQEARLRCSPMKGHSHVYWYRQLPEEGLKFMVYLQKENIIDESGMPKERFSAEFPKEGPSILRIQQVVRGDSAAYFCASSISGAYNEQFFGPGTRLTVL.

This clone qualifies as medium-sized. The V and J genes are TRBV9 and TRBJ2-3, with no clear D. The V gene lost 0 bases and the J gene lost 3 bases, with 14 bases spanning the gap. Germline CDR1 is SGDLS and CDR2 is YYNGEE. The CDR3 sequence is 16 residues long. CDR3 DNA: TGTGCCAGCAGCGTAGGCCCAACGGGTCTTACAGATACGCAGTATTTT. As protein: CASSVGPTGLTDTQYF.

The chain couples TRBV28 to TRBJ2-2; D not resolved. The germline CDR1 and CDR2 sequences are MDHEN and SYDVKM. Trimming stripped 2 bases from V and 7 bases from J, with 5 bases between. This CDR3 is 12 amino acids long. The DNA of the CDR3 is TGTGCCAGCAGTTTAACTCTCGGGGAGCTGTTTTTT. Protein product: CASSLTLGELFF.

The chain joins TRBV11-3 to TRBJ2-7; tentatively, D is TRBD2 (6 bases). V was trimmed by 5 bases and J by 0 bases, leaving 11 bases between them. Germline V gene sequence: CDR1 SGHNT, CDR2 YENEEA. The CDR3 totals 14 residues. This chain's CDR3 is CASSRSGSSYEQYF. The CDR3 DNA reads as TGTGCCAGCAGCCGTAGCGGCAGCTCCTACGAGCAGTACTTC.

This clone was observed a handful of times. CDR3 sequence (DNA): TGTGCCAGCAGTTACACACCGGGACAGGGGGGGGACGAGCAGTACTTC. Its translation is CASSYTPGQGGDEQYF. V and J are TRBV6-8 and TRBJ2-7; 11 nucleotides line up with TRBD1. CDR1 is MNHGY, CDR2 SAAAGT, per germline. CDR3 length: 16 residues. The trim removed 2 bases at V and 5 bases at J, leaving 8 bases unmatched.

The table lists this clone with a few counts. This sequence joins TRBV11-3 and TRBJ2-7; the D is unclear. V was shortened by 3 bases and J by 4 bases, with 19 bases between the two germline ends. The CDR3 is made up of 16 amino acids. CDR1 is SGHNT, CDR2 YENEEA, per germline. The CDR3 DNA reads as TGTGCCAGCAGCTTGGACCCTAGAGGATTGCGGTACGAGCAGTACTTC. This gives the protein CASSLDPRGLRYEQYF.

The chain employs TRBV30 and TRBJ2-7; D unresolved. V lost 2 bases and J 6 bases, leaving 11 bases between the germline ends. Germline V gene lookup returns CDR1 GTSNPN and CDR2 SVGIG (reference sequence). The CDR3 is 12 residues long. The CDR3, as DNA: TGTGCCTGGAGTTTCTCGGATTCCGAGCAGTACTTC. The encoded protein is CAWSFSDSEQYF. The full variable domain, in which reference TRBV30 and TRBJ2-7 provide the parts outside the CDR3, is SQTIHQWPATLVQPVGSPLSLECTVEGTSNPNLYWYRQAAGRGLQLLFYSVGIGQISSEVPQNLSASRPQDRQFILSSKKLLLSDSGFYLCAWSFSDSEQYFGPGTRLTVT.

In its sample, this clone was seen a few times. The chain is built from TRBV9 and TRBJ2-7; weak D call: TRBD2 (5 bases). Per germline, CDR1 SGDLS and CDR2 YYNGEE. This CDR3 contains 14 residues. V was trimmed by 4 bases and J by 3 bases, leaving 14 bases between them. The CDR3, as DNA: TGTGCCAGCAGCCCGAGCGGCCAGATCTACGAGCAGTACTTC. Amino acid sequence: CASSPSGQIYEQYF.

This rearrangement joins TRBV12-5 to TRBJ2-5, with D perhaps TRBD2 (6 bases). The CDR3 has 15 residues. CDR1 and CDR2 from the germline V gene are LGHNT and FRNRAP. V was shortened by 1 base and J by 2 bases, with 11 bases between the two germline ends. The CDR3 spells CASGLGLAEQETQYF. The CDR3 DNA reads as TGTGCTAGTGGTTTGGGTTTAGCGGAACAAGAGACCCAGTACTTC.